The entry below describes one T cell receptor beta chain. Generated by immunoSEQ multiplex PCR, the TCRdb table keeps only in-frame clones and is missing some. The sample has 100,000 to 150,000 clones, about 89% seen once. This sample is part of a study of blood T cell repertoires in COVID-19. Study in general: Sources were T cells, B-cell-depleted T cells, or PBMCs; the material itself was cDNA or gDNA.

This CDR3 has 13 amino acids. Trimming took off 1 base at V and 3 bases at J, with 7 bases between the two ends. Germline values: CDR1 SGHKS, CDR2 YYEKEE (reference sequence). The sample taken for sequencing was peripheral blood. The genes are TRBV5-5 and TRBJ1-1; D gene uncertain. This sequence was found in a woman in her fifties or sixties with acute or convalescent COVID-19. CDR3 loop: CASSLRSDTEAFF. The CDR3 bases are TGTGCCAGCAGCTTGAGGAGTGACACTGAAGCTTTCTTT. Looking up the rest from reference TRBV5-5 and TRBJ1-1 gives the full variable domain: DAGVTQSPTHLIKTRGQQVTLRCSPISGHKSVSWYQQVLGQGPQFIFQYYEKEERGRGNFPDRFSARQFPNYSSELNVNALLLGDSALYLCASSLRSDTEAFFGQGTRLTVV.